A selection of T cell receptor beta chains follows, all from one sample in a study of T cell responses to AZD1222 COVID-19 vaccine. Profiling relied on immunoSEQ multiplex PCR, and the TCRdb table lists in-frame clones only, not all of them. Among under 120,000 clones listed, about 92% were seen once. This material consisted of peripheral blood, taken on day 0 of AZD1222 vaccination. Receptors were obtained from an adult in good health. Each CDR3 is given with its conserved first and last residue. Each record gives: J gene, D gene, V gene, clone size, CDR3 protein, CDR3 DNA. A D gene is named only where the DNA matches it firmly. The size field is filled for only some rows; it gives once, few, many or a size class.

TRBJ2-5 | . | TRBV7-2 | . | CASSLEWYQETQYF | TGTGCCAGCAGCTTAGAGTGGTACCAAGAGACCCAGTACTTC
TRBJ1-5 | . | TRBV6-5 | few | CASSYWGASNQPQHF | TGTGCCAGCAGCTACTGGGGGGCAAGCAATCAGCCCCAGCATTTT
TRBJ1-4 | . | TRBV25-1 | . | CASSEVRVGNEKLFF | TGTGCCAGCAGTGAAGTCCGGGTTGGTAATGAAAAACTGTTTTTT
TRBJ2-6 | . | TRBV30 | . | CAWSVGLSGANVLTF | TGTGCCTGGAGTGTAGGGCTATCTGGGGCCAACGTCCTGACTTTC
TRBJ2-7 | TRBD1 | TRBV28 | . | CASGGTGAYEQYF | TGTGCCAGCGGTGGGACAGGGGCCTACGAGCAGTACTTC
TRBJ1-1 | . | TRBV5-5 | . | CASSDPGLNTEAFF | TGTGCCAGCAGCGACCCTGGGCTGAACACTGAAGCTTTCTTT
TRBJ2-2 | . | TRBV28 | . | CASGKNTGELFF | TGTGCCAGCGGAAAGAACACCGGGGAGCTGTTTTTT
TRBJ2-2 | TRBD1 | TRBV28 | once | CASKGTGTGDTGELFF | TGTGCCAGCAAGGGGACCGGGACAGGTGACACCGGGGAGCTGTTTTTT
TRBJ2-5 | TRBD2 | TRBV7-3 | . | CASSAGLEGTQYF | TGTGCCAGCAGCGCGGGACTAGAGGGGACCCAGTACTTC
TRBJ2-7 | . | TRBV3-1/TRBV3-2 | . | CASSSSPLYEQYF | TGTGCCAGCAGCTCAAGCCCCCTCTACGAGCAGTACTTC
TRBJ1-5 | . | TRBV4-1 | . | CASSQDGGSVGNQPQHF | TGCGCCAGCAGCCAAGATGGTGGCAGTGTGGGGAATCAGCCCCAGCATTTT
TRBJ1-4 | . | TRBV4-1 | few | CASSRGDGTNEKLFF | TGCGCCAGCAGTCGAGGAGATGGGACTAATGAAAAACTGTTTTTT
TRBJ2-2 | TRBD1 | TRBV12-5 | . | CASGLGTGNTGELFF | TGTGCTAGTGGTTTGGGGACAGGGAACACCGGGGAGCTGTTTTTT
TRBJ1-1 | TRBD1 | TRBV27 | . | CASRTGSLTEAFF | TGTGCCAGCAGGACAGGGTCTTTGACTGAAGCTTTCTTT
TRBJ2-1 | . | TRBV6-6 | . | CASSRDSYNEQFF | TGTGCCAGCAGCCGGGACTCCTACAATGAGCAGTTCTTC
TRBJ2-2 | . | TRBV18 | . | CASRTGGTANTGELFF | TGTGCCAGCCGCACCGGAGGGACAGCGAACACCGGGGAGCTGTTTTTT
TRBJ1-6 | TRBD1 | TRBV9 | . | CASGAGTGDSPLHF | TGTGCCAGCGGGGCCGGGACAGGCGACTCACCCCTCCACTTT
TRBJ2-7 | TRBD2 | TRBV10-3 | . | CAIKGSGGLADYEQYF | TGTGCCATCAAGGGGTCAGGGGGACTAGCGGATTACGAGCAGTACTTC
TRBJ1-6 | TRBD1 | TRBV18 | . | CASSPGTGVGSPLHF | TGTGCCAGCTCACCAGGGACAGGGGTGGGATCACCCCTCCACTTT
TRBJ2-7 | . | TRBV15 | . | CATSRGLASSYEQYF | TGTGCCACCAGCAGAGGTTTAGCCTCATCCTACGAGCAGTACTTC